These 14 T cell receptor beta chains came from one sample sequenced in a study of blood T cells in healthy people across ages. Sample-barcoded 5' priming and a J-beta primer mix drove a second PCR of about 6 to 11 cycles. One entry per CDR3 protein results from TCRdb running MiXCR on the 5' RACE reads. This table has 710,000 or so distinct CDR3 sequences, approximately 31% appearing once. Sequenced input: blood. The receptors shown here come from a woman older than 75 in good health.

This sequence joins TRBV2 and TRBJ2-1; no clear D. Trimming took 6 bases from V and 15 from J, leaving 21 bases between them. The CDR3 sequence is 13 residues long. In germline, CDR1 is SNHLY, CDR2 FYNNEI. CDR3 loop: CASRISGSQPGFF. The CDR3 bases are TGTGCCAGCAGGATAAGTGGGTCGCAACCTGGGTTCTTC.

This clonotype was seen once. One end of the junction fails to match germline, which may point to a read error. The V gene is TRBV7-8, the J gene TRBJ2-5; 11 bases fit TRBD2. Per germline, CDR1 SGHVS and CDR2 FQNEAQ. The CDR3 extends over 18 amino acids. CDR3 loop: CTSSSRRLAGGGGETQYF. Written as DNA, the CDR3 is TGTACCAGCAGCTCCCGCCGCCTAGCGGGGGGCGGGGGAGAGACCCAGTACTTC.

This clonotype was seen many times. This chain joins TRBV20-1 and TRBJ1-6; no clear D gene. Germline V gene lookup returns CDR1 DFQATT and CDR2 SNEGSKA (reference sequence). The V and J ends lost 3 bases and 4 bases respectively, with 13 bases between them. The CDR3 runs 15 residues. CDR3 sequence: CSARGSAAYNSPLHF. The CDR3 DNA sequence: TGCAGTGCTAGGGGGTCGGCGGCGTATAATTCACCCCTCCACTTT.

This clonotype was picked up a small number of times. The chain couples TRBV9 to TRBJ1-2, with D uncertain. The CDR3 totals 16 residues. Trimming pared 2 bases from V and 6 bases from J, leaving 20 bases between. Germline assignment: CDR1 SGDLS and CDR2 YYNGEE. DNA for the CDR3: TGTGCCAGCAGCGTCCCTAGGGTGACGGGAAGGAATGGCTACACCTTC. This codes for CASSVPRVTGRNGYTF. Looking up the rest from reference TRBV9 and TRBJ1-2 gives the full variable domain: DSGVTQTPKHLITATGQRVTLRCSPRSGDLSVYWYQQSLDQGLQFLIQYYNGEERAKGNILERFSAQQFPDLHSELNLSSLELGDSALYFCASSVPRVTGRNGYTFGSGTRLTVV.

In its sample, this clonotype was seen many times. A read error may produce the germline difference seen at one junction end. CDR3: CASRRPAGGEAQYF. Written as DNA, the CDR3 is TGTGCCAGCAGGAGACCTGCAGGGGGAGAGGCCCAGTACTTC. The rearrangement uses TRBV27 and TRBJ2-5; TRBD1 matches 7 bases. The CDR3 has 14 residues. Germline loops: CDR1 MNHEY, CDR2 SMNVEV (reference sequence).

In regard to this clonotype: One base away lies a much larger clone, so this may be a sequencing read error. The chain carries TRBV20-1 and TRBJ2-3; D may correspond to TRBD1 or TRBD2 (6 bases each). This CDR3 is 15 amino acids long. Deletions cut 7 bases from V and 0 bases from J, with 17 bases between. The germline gives CDR1 DFQATT, CDR2 SNEGSKA (reference sequence). CDR3 sequence (DNA): TGCAGTGTTAGGAACCTAGGGGGGAGCACAGATACGCAGTATTTT. It is translated as CSVRNLGGSTDTQYF.

The rearrangement uses TRBV20-1 and TRBJ2-7, with unresolved D. The V gene's germline CDR1 is DFQATT and CDR2 SNEGSKA (reference sequence). The length of the CDR3 is 14 residues. Deletions cut 0 bases from V and 2 bases from J, with 11 bases between. The CDR3 DNA sequence: TGCAGTGCTAGAGATCCGAGGTCCACCTACGAGCAGTACTTC. Translated, it gives CSARDPRSTYEQYF.

This clonotype has a count of ten or more. The V gene is TRBV5-6, the J gene TRBJ2-5; D possibly matches TRBD1 or TRBD2 (5 bases each). The CDR3 is made up of 15 amino acids. Germline V gene lookup returns CDR1 SGHDT and CDR2 YYEEEE. The V end lost 0 bases, the J end lost 5 bases, and 14 bases lay between the germline ends. This CDR3 is CASSLASRDGETQYF. For the CDR3, the DNA is TGTGCCAGCAGCTTGGCTTCCCGGGACGGGGAGACCCAGTACTTC.

This clonotype showed up just a few times. It may be a read error: a sequence one base away is much more abundant. The chain is built from TRBV4-2 and TRBJ2-7, with TRBD2 matching 7 bases. The CDR3 sequence is 16 residues long. Germline-derived CDR1 and CDR2 are LGHNA and YNFKEQ. Trimming took 0 bases from V and 7 from J; bases not matched to a gene: 12. CDR3 protein: CASSQDGSSGYNEQYF. The CDR3 nucleotides read TGTGCCAGCAGCCAAGATGGGTCTAGCGGTTACAATGAGCAGTACTTC.

This clonotype has a count of ten or more. J is TRBJ2-3 and V is TRBV29-1, with 15 nucleotides matching TRBD2. V gave up 6 bases and J gave up 8 bases; unmatched junction bases: 12. In germline, CDR1 is SQVTM, CDR2 ANQGSEA. CDR3 length: 16 residues. The CDR3, as DNA: TGCAGCGTCGATTCTCGGACTAGCGGGGGGGCCGTTACGCAGTATTTT. As protein: CSVDSRTSGGAVTQYF.

This clonotype occurred once. This may come from a read error, since a much larger clone is one base off. The rearrangement joins TRBV28 to TRBJ1-1; no definite D call. This CDR3 is 16 amino acids long. Germline loops: CDR1 MDHEN, CDR2 SYDVKM. With 2 bases removed from V and 3 bases from J, the gap between germline ends came to 16 bases. CDR3 protein: CASSLADLIMDTEAFF. DNA of the CDR3: TGTGCCAGCAGTTTAGCGGACCTCATCATGGACACTGAAGCTTTCTTT.

This clonotype was observed many times. V and J are TRBV7-3 and TRBJ2-3; 16 bases map to TRBD2. Trimming cost V 0 bases and J 1 base; bases outside gene matches: 1. This CDR3 region has 18 residues. Germline V gives CDR1 SGHTA, CDR2 FQGTGA. In DNA form, the CDR3 reads TGTGCCAGCAGCTTAACGGGGACTAGCGGGGGGGGCACAGATACGCAGTATTTT. This translates into CASSLTGTSGGGTDTQYF. The complete variable domain, with remaining parts taken from reference TRBV7-3 and TRBJ2-3, reads GAGVSQTPSNKVTEKGKYVELRCDPISGHTALYWYRQSLGQGPEFLIYFQGTGAADDSGLPNDRFFAVRPEGSVSTLKIQRTERGDSAVYLCASSLTGTSGGGTDTQYFGPGTRLTVL.

The chain has TRBV7-2 and TRBJ2-7; 7 nucleotides agree with TRBD1. CDR1 is SGHTA and CDR2 is FQGNSA in the germline V gene. CDR3 length equals 15 residues. V lost 4 bases, J lost 12 bases, and 18 bases stayed unmatched. As DNA, the CDR3 is TGTGCCAGCAGCTCCCGGGACAGCCTAAGGGAGACCCGGTACTTC. It encodes CASSSRDSLRETRYF.

This clonotype has ten or more counts. The CDR3 loop reads CASSFGSRYNEQFF. CDR3 nucleotide sequence: TGTGCCAGCAGCTTTGGGTCACGCTACAATGAGCAGTTCTTC. V and J are TRBV7-3 and TRBJ2-1; D uncertain. Germline lookup yields CDR1 SGHTA and CDR2 FQGTGA. Trimming stripped 3 bases from V and 3 bases from J, with 9 bases between. The CDR3 sequence is 14 residues long. The complete variable domain, with remaining parts taken from reference TRBV7-3 and TRBJ2-1, reads GAGVSQTPSNKVTEKGKYVELRCDPISGHTALYWYRQSLGQGPEFLIYFQGTGAADDSGLPNDRFFAVRPEGSVSTLKIQRTERGDSAVYLCASSFGSRYNEQFFGPGTRLTVL.